This T cell receptor beta chain was obtained from a study of blood T cell repertoires in COVID-19. Overall study: In each case, the material was cDNA or gDNA derived from T cells, B-cell-depleted T cells, or PBMCs.

As handled by the study authors: Reference gene primers were amplified, and this amplification served to estimate nucleated cell counts. The method was immunoSEQ multiplex PCR; TCRdb's version includes in-frame clones alone and lacks a portion of them. V and J calls and clone size come straight from that table; D and trimming were deduced from the DNA. Here the sample spans 250,000 to 300,000 clones, 80% to 90% being singletons. Deletions cut 0 bases from V and 12 bases from J, with 7 bases between. The CDR3 runs 12 residues. Germline V lookup: CDR1 SGHDT, CDR2 YYEEEE. This clonotype was obtained from a woman in her thirties or forties who had recovered from COVID-19. The V and J genes are TRBV5-6 and TRBJ2-6; unclear D gene. Sequences were obtained from peripheral blood. The CDR3 sequence is CASSLAQSVLTF. DNA of the CDR3: TGTGCCAGCAGCTTGGCACAGTCCGTCCTGACTTTC.